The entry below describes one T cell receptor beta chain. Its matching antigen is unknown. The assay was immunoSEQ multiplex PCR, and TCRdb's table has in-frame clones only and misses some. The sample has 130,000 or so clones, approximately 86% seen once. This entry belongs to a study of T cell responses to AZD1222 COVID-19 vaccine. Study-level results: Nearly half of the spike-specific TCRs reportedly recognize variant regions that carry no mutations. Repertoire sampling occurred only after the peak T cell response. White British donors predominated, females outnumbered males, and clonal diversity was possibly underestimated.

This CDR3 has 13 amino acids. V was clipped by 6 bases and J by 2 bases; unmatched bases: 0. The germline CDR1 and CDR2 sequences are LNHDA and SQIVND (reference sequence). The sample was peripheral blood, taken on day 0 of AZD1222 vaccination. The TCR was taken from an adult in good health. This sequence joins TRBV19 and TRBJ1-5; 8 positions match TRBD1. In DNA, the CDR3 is TGTGCCAGTAGGACAGGGGGCAATCAGCCCCAGCATTTT. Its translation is CASRTGGNQPQHF.